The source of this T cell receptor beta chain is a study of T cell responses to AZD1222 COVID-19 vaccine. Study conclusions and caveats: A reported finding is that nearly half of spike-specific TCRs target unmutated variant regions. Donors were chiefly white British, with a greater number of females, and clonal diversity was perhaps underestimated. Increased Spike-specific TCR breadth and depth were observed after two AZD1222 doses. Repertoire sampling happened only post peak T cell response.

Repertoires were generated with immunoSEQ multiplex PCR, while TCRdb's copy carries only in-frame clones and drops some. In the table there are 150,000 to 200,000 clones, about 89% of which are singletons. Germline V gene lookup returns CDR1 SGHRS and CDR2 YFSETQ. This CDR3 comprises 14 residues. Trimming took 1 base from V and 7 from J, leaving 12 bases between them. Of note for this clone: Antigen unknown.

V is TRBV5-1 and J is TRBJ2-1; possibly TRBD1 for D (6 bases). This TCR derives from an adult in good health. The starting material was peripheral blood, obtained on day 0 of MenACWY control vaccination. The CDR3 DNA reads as TGCGCCAGCAGCTTGACAGGGTTTTCAAATGAGCAGTTCTTC. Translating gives CASSLTGFSNEQFF.